Sequencing of this T cell receptor (beta chain) was carried out in a study of PD-1 blockade in classical Hodgkin lymphoma. Study-wide results and caveats: It was among complete responders that baseline diversity resembled that of newly diagnosed patients.

TCRdb's copy holds only in-frame clones and misses some; the assay was immunoSEQ multiplex PCR. This sample carries several thousand clones, 70% to 75% of them seen once, and the ten largest clones take about 51%. The CDR3 totals 13 residues. V was shortened by 0 bases and J by 2 bases, with 2 bases between the two germline ends. Looked up from germline, CDR1 is MNHEY and CDR2 is SMNVEV (reference sequence). Relapse was seen in all patients after autologous stem cell transplantation, and brentuximab vedotin exposure was variable. This clone appeared a single time. Its antigen is as yet unknown. The clonotype was recovered from a human donor with classical Hodgkin lymphoma. The starting material was peripheral blood mononuclear cells (PBMCs), obtained at baseline. The chain has TRBV27 and TRBJ2-1, with unresolved D. The CDR3 here is CASSLSAYNEQFF. The CDR3 coding sequence is TGTGCCAGCAGTTTATCGGCCTACAATGAGCAGTTCTTC.